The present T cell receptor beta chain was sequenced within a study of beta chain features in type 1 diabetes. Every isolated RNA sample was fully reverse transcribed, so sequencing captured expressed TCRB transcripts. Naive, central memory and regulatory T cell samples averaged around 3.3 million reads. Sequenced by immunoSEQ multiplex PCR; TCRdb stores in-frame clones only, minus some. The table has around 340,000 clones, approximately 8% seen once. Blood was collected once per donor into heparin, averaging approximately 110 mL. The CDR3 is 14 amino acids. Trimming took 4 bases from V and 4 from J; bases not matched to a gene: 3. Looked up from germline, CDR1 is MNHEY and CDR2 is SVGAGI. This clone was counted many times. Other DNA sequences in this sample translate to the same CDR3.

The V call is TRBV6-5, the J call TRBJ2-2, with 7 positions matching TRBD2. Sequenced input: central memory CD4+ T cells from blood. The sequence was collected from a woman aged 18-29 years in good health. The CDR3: CASSSLAATGELFF. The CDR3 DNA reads TGTGCCAGCAGTTCCCTAGCGGCCACCGGGGAGCTGTTTTTT.